The 31 T cell receptor beta chains below were found in one sample sequenced in a study of cytomegalovirus exposure and HLA in healthy donors. PCR primers comprised 60 Vbeta and 13 Jbeta primers. Produced via immunoSEQ multiplex PCR; TCRdb's table is partial and in-frame only. The repertoire holds roughly 100,000 clones, with 79% as singletons. Sequenced input: PBMCs. The receptors derive from a male donor in good health and CMV-seropositive.

CDR3 region: CASSIVFRGQNYGYTF. The CDR3 region has the DNA TGTGCCAGTAGTATAGTCTTTAGGGGACAGAACTATGGCTACACCTTC. The V and J genes are TRBV19 and TRBJ1-2, with TRBD1 matching over 7 bases. The germline V gene encodes CDR1 LNHDA and CDR2 SQIVND (reference sequence). This CDR3 has 16 residues. With 1 base clipped from V and 2 bases from J, the junction kept 7 bases outside the gene matches.

V gene TRBV4-3 combines with J gene TRBJ1-4, with TRBD1 as a possible D gene (5 bases). CDR1 and CDR2 (germline): LGHNA, YSLEER. This CDR3 is 15 amino acids long. V was shortened by 0 bases and J by 6 bases, with 11 bases between the two germline ends. CDR3 nucleotides: TGCGCCAGCAGCCAAGAGACAGTAGGGGATGAAAAACTGTTTTTT. The encoded protein is CASSQETVGDEKLFF.

J is TRBJ2-7 and V is TRBV18; D is ambiguous. V lost 3 bases, J lost 0 bases, and 6 bases lay in between. The CDR3 length is 13 residues. Germline CDR1 and CDR2: KGHSH and LQKENI. CDR3 region: CASSPLSSYEQYF. Written as DNA, the CDR3 is TGTGCCAGCTCACCCCTTTCCTCCTACGAGCAGTACTTC. The full variable domain, in which reference TRBV18 and TRBJ2-7 provide the parts outside the CDR3, is NAGVMQNPRHLVRRRGQEARLRCSPMKGHSHVYWYRQLPEEGLKFMVYLQKENIIDESGMPKERFSAEFPKEGPSILRIQQVVRGDSAAYFCASSPLSSYEQYFGPGTRLTVT.

Here the CDR3 reads CASSKDGESSYNEQFF. Written as DNA, the CDR3 is TGTGCCAGCAGCAAGGACGGGGAGAGCTCCTACAATGAGCAGTTCTTC. V gene TRBV13 combines with J gene TRBJ2-1, with a weak D call TRBD2 (5 bases). The length of the CDR3 is 16 residues. Germline V lookup: CDR1 PRHDT, CDR2 FYEKMQ (reference sequence). Trimming pared 5 bases from V and 0 bases from J, leaving 14 bases between.

The chain is built from TRBV7-2 and TRBJ2-1, with D tentatively TRBD1 (6 bases). CDR3 length: 11 amino acids. From germline, CDR1 is SGHTA and CDR2 FQGNSA. The V and J ends lost 8 bases and 4 bases respectively, with 6 bases between them. The CDR3 region is CASGTYNEQFF. The CDR3 DNA sequence: TGTGCCAGCGGGACATACAATGAGCAGTTCTTC.

This rearrangement joins TRBV27 to TRBJ2-7, with unresolved D. This CDR3 comprises 13 residues. Germline loops: CDR1 MNHEY, CDR2 SMNVEV (reference sequence). The V gene lost 2 bases and the J gene lost 2 bases, with 7 bases spanning the gap. CDR3 DNA sequence: TGTGCCAGCAGTTTACGTGCAGCCTACGAGCAGTACTTC. Encoded protein: CASSLRAAYEQYF.

Comment on this clone: The sample carries other DNA sequences with the same CDR3. This chain connects TRBV6-5 to TRBJ1-6; D might be TRBD1 (6 bases). This CDR3 is built from 13 residues. Trimming took off 6 bases at V and 7 bases at J, with 10 bases between the two ends. Germline V gene sequence: CDR1 MNHEY, CDR2 SVGAGI. The CDR3 is CASRDRGNSPLHF. CDR3 coding DNA: TGTGCCAGCAGGGACAGAGGGAATTCACCCCTCCACTTT.

The V call is TRBV6-6, the J call TRBJ1-5; 8 bases are shared with TRBD1. This CDR3 is 15 amino acids long. Germline V gene lookup returns CDR1 MNHNY and CDR2 SVGAGI (reference sequence). V gave up 2 bases and J gave up 3 bases; unmatched junction bases: 3. CDR3: CASSYQDRVNQPQHF. The CDR3 coding sequence is TGTGCCAGCAGTTACCAGGACAGGGTCAATCAGCCCCAGCATTTT.

The chain recombines TRBV19 with TRBJ2-4; TRBD1 might be the D (5 bases). Per germline, CDR1 LNHDA and CDR2 SQIVND (reference sequence). With 6 bases removed from V and 3 bases from J, the gap between germline ends came to 15 bases. The CDR3 covers 15 residues. CDR3 sequence: CASSYTDQGKNIQYF. The CDR3 coding sequence is TGTGCCAGTAGCTATACAGATCAGGGCAAAAACATTCAGTACTTC.

The chain couples TRBV4-1 to TRBJ2-1; the D is unclear. This CDR3 region has 13 residues. Deletions cut 0 bases from V and 6 bases from J, with 6 bases between. Germline V lookup: CDR1 MGHRA, CDR2 YSYEKL. The CDR3 is CASSQEQRNEQFF. CDR3 bases: TGCGCCAGCAGCCAAGAGCAGCGCAATGAGCAGTTCTTC.

The chain joins TRBV30 to TRBJ2-1, with D possibly being TRBD2 (6 bases). Germline CDR1 GTSNPN, CDR2 SVGIG (reference sequence). Trimming stripped 2 bases from V and 7 bases from J, with 18 bases between. The CDR3 length is 15 residues. This chain's CDR3 is CAWSPGLTRANEQFF. CDR3 bases: TGTGCCTGGAGTCCGGGACTGACAAGGGCTAATGAGCAGTTCTTC. Supplemented by reference TRBV30 and TRBJ2-1, the full variable domain reads SQTIHQWPATLVQPVGSPLSLECTVEGTSNPNLYWYRQAAGRGLQLLFYSVGIGQISSEVPQNLSASRPQDRQFILSSKKLLLSDSGFYLCAWSPGLTRANEQFFGPGTRLTVL.

V gene TRBV6-4 combines with J gene TRBJ1-4; possible D gene TRBD1, 5 bases. Germline V gene data show CDR1 as MRHNA and CDR2 as SNTAGT. V was pared by 0 bases and J by 6 bases, with 23 bases between. The CDR3 loop spans 19 amino acids. The CDR3 region has the DNA TGTGCCAGCAGTGACTCGATTCTCGGACCAAAAGGGGCGGATGAAAAACTGTTTTTT. Its protein is CASSDSILGPKGADEKLFF.

CDR3 amino acids: CSVVSNRNTIYF. The CDR3 DNA sequence: TGCAGCGTTGTTAGCAATCGAAACACCATATATTTT. V usage is TRBV29-1 and J usage is TRBJ1-3, with no clear D. The germline gives CDR1 SQVTM, CDR2 ANQGSEA. The V end was cut by 4 bases, the J end by 5 bases, with 9 bases between. This CDR3 comprises 12 residues.

V and J are TRBV15 and TRBJ2-2; 7 positions match TRBD2. The ends lost 2 bases at V and 0 bases at J; junction bases unmatched: 3. CDR3 length: 16 amino acids. Germline V lookup: CDR1 LNHNV, CDR2 YYDKDF (reference sequence). This CDR3 is CATSRSGTANTGELFF. The CDR3 nucleotides are TGTGCCACCAGCAGAAGCGGGACGGCGAACACCGGGGAGCTGTTTTTT.

V usage is TRBV30 and J usage is TRBJ2-2, with 8 bases lining up with TRBD2. The CDR3 runs to 14 residues. In germline, CDR1 is GTSNPN, CDR2 SVGIG (reference sequence). Losses at the gene ends were 6 bases for V and 0 bases for J; bases not matched to a gene: 3. In DNA form, the CDR3 reads TGTGCCTGTACTAGCGGTACGAACACCGGGGAGCTGTTTTTT. It codes for CACTSGTNTGELFF.

V gene TRBV19 combines with J gene TRBJ1-4; D gene uncertain. V lost 7 bases and J lost 4, with 10 bases in between. CDR1 is LNHDA and CDR2 is SQIVND in the germline V gene (reference sequence). The CDR3 sequence is 13 residues long. CDR3 DNA sequence: TGTGCCAGTAAACCGGACTATAATGAAAAACTGTTTTTT. Translating it yields CASKPDYNEKLFF.

V and J are TRBV18 and TRBJ2-3, with D possibly TRBD1 on 5 matching bases. The germline V gene encodes CDR1 KGHSH and CDR2 LQKENI. The CDR3 runs to 16 residues. V was pared by 3 bases and J by 0 bases, with 13 bases between. The CDR3 bases are TGTGCCAGCTCACCCCCTCGACAGACTAGCACAGATACGCAGTATTTT. This translates into CASSPPRQTSTDTQYF.

This chain uses TRBV18 with TRBJ2-1; D is uncertain. The CDR3 extends over 15 amino acids. The ends were cut back, 5 bases at V and 2 bases at J, with 13 bases in the middle. Looked up from germline, CDR1 is KGHSH and CDR2 is LQKENI. The CDR3 reads CASSDQAYAYNEQFF. CDR3 DNA: TGTGCCAGCTCAGATCAGGCTTATGCCTACAATGAGCAGTTCTTC.

The chain couples TRBV29-1 to TRBJ1-3; D unclear. Germline assignment: CDR1 SQVTM and CDR2 ANQGSEA. Trimming shortened V by 4 bases and J by 0 bases, and 10 bases separated the two germline ends. The CDR3 sequence is 14 residues long. The CDR3 here is CSVGDLYSGNTIYF. As DNA, the CDR3 is TGCAGCGTTGGAGATCTTTACTCTGGAAACACCATATATTTT.

This chain joins TRBV6-1 and TRBJ2-7, with D perhaps TRBD2 (6 bases). V was shortened by 1 base and J by 5 bases, with 12 bases between the two germline ends. CDR3 length: 14 amino acids. Germline CDR1 and CDR2: MNHNS and SASEGT. CDR3 DNA sequence: TGTGCCAGCAGTGAAGGGAGGGAGCTCGACGAGCAGTACTTC. Protein: CASSEGRELDEQYF.

This clone has just one count. The J gene is TRBJ1-5, the V gene TRBV14; D perhaps matches TRBD1 (5 bases). Germline V gene data show CDR1 as SGHDN and CDR2 as FVKESK. The CDR3 runs to 14 residues. V lost 1 base to trimming and J lost 4 bases, with 8 bases between them. CDR3 DNA: TGTGCCAGCAGCCAAGCCCCAGGGAATCAGCCCCAGCATTTT. It specifies CASSQAPGNQPQHF. Full variable domain (rest looked up from reference TRBV14 and TRBJ1-5): EAGVTQFPSHSVIEKGQTVTLRCDPISGHDNLYWYRRVMGKEIKFLLHFVKESKQDESGMPNNRFLAERTGGTYSTLKVQPAELEDSGVYFCASSQAPGNQPQHFGDGTRLSIL.

V is TRBV11-2 and J is TRBJ2-3; no firm D call. The V end lost 7 bases, the J end lost 3 bases, and 17 bases lay between the germline ends. The germline CDR1 and CDR2 sequences are SGHAT and FQNNGV. The CDR3 extends over 15 amino acids. In DNA, the CDR3 is TGTGCCAGCACTTTCTCCCCCTCTAGAACAGATACGCAGTATTTT. This translates into CASTFSPSRTDTQYF.

This clone was detected once. V is TRBV5-1 and J is TRBJ1-4; no definite D call. The CDR3 runs to 14 residues. V lost 3 bases and J lost 0, with 6 bases in between. Germline CDR1 and CDR2: SGHRS and YFSETQ. The CDR3 DNA reads TGCGCCAGCAGCTCTACAGCAACTAATGAAAAACTGTTTTTT. Translation gives CASSSTATNEKLFF. Full variable domain (missing parts from reference TRBV5-1 and TRBJ1-4): KAGVTQTPRYLIKTRGQQVTLSCSPISGHRSVSWYQQTPGQGLQFLFEYFSETQRNKGNFPGRFSGRQFSNSRSEMNVSTLELGDSALYLCASSSTATNEKLFFGSGTQLSVL.

As concerns this clone: Different DNA sequences within this sample yield the same CDR3. V gene TRBV4-1 combines with J gene TRBJ1-2; D is perhaps TRBD1 (5 bases). V shed 1 base and J shed 4 bases, with 10 bases lying between them. CDR1 and CDR2 (germline): MGHRA, YSYEKL. CDR3 length: 14 residues. Written as DNA, the CDR3 is TGCGCCAGCAGCCAAGGCAGGGTGGGCTATGGCTACACCTTC. Translation: CASSQGRVGYGYTF.

This clone was counted a few times. V is TRBV11-2 and J is TRBJ2-3; 7 nucleotides match TRBD2. V dropped 0 bases and J dropped 0; count of bases not matched to a gene: 0. The CDR3 contains 15 residues. Germline CDR1 and CDR2: SGHAT and FQNNGV. The CDR3 DNA sequence: TGTGCCAGCAGCTTAGACGGGGGGAGCACAGATACGCAGTATTTT. Amino acids: CASSLDGGSTDTQYF. Variable domain in full (rest from reference TRBV11-2 and TRBJ2-3): EAGVAQSPRYKIIEKRQSVAFWCNPISGHATLYWYQQILGQGPKLLIQFQNNGVVDDSQLPKDRFSAERLKGVDSTLKIQPAKLEDSAVYLCASSLDGGSTDTQYFGPGTRLTVL.

V is TRBV27 and J is TRBJ1-2, with 8 bases lining up with TRBD1. Germline V CDR1 and CDR2: MNHEY, SMNVEV (reference sequence). The CDR3 sequence is 12 residues long. V lost 6 bases to trimming and J lost 8 bases; unmatched junction nucleotides: 5. Here the CDR3 reads CASRKDRGGYTF. The CDR3 bases are TGTGCCAGCAGGAAAGACAGGGGCGGCTACACCTTC.

As for this clone: Other DNA variants within this sample encode the same CDR3. V gene TRBV5-1 combines with J gene TRBJ2-5; tentatively, D is TRBD1 (6 bases). This CDR3 is built from 14 residues. V shed 2 bases and J shed 1 base, with 9 bases lying between them. From germline, CDR1 is SGHRS and CDR2 YFSETQ. The CDR3 reads CASSLGRGQETQYF. CDR3 sequence (DNA): TGCGCCAGCAGCTTAGGCAGGGGCCAAGAGACCCAGTACTTC.

The V call is TRBV5-1, the J call TRBJ2-7, with a weak D call TRBD1 (7 bases). The germline gives CDR1 SGHRS, CDR2 YFSETQ. With 3 bases removed from V and 0 bases from J, the gap between germline ends came to 10 bases. This CDR3 has 14 amino acids. Here the CDR3 reads CASSSRDSSYEQYF. CDR3 coding DNA: TGCGCCAGCAGCTCGCGGGACAGCTCCTACGAGCAGTACTTC. Drawing the rest from reference TRBV5-1 and TRBJ2-7, the complete variable domain is KAGVTQTPRYLIKTRGQQVTLSCSPISGHRSVSWYQQTPGQGLQFLFEYFSETQRNKGNFPGRFSGRQFSNSRSEMNVSTLELGDSALYLCASSSRDSSYEQYFGPGTRLTVT.

This sequence joins TRBV10-3 and TRBJ2-1; D gene unclear. Germline loops: CDR1 ENHRY, CDR2 SYGVKD. This CDR3 spans 13 amino acids. V lost 6 bases, J lost 5 bases, and 11 bases lay in between. The CDR3 sequence is CAISPDIDNEQFF. CDR3 DNA: TGTGCCATCAGCCCTGACATAGACAATGAGCAGTTCTTC.

The CDR3 DNA reads TGTGCTAGTGGTTTGGTACTGGGACAGGCGGTGGATACGCAGTATTTT. Translating gives CASGLVLGQAVDTQYF. V gene TRBV12-5 combines with J gene TRBJ2-3, with 8 bases aligning to TRBD1. The CDR3 spans 16 residues. The V gene's germline CDR1 is LGHNT and CDR2 FRNRAP. V was pared by 0 bases and J by 6 bases, with 8 bases of the junction left unmatched.

The chain is built from TRBV27 and TRBJ2-1; TRBD1 might be the D (5 bases). Trimming cost V 1 base and J 1 base, with 14 bases left between them. CDR3 size: 17 residues. Germline loops: CDR1 MNHEY, CDR2 SMNVEV (reference sequence). The CDR3 coding sequence is TGTGCCAGCAGTTTATTTGGACACGTAGGGTCCTACAATGAGCAGTTCTTC. It encodes CASSLFGHVGSYNEQFF.